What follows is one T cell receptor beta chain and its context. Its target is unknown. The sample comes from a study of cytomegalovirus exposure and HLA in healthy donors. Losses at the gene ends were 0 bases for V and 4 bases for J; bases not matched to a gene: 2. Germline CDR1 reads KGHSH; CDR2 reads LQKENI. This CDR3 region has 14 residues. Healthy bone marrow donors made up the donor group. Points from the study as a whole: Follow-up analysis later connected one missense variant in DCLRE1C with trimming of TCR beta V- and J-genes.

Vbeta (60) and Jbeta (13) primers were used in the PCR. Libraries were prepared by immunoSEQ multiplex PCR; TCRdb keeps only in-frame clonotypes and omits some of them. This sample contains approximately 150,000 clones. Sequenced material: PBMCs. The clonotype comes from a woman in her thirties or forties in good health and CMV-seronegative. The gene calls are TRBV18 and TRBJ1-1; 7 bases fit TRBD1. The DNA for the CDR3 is TGTGCCAGCTCACCACCAAACAGGGGCACTGAAGCTTTCTTT. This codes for CASSPPNRGTEAFF.